These T cell receptor beta chains were read from a single sample in a study of T cell responses to AZD1222 COVID-19 vaccine. Repertoires were generated with immunoSEQ multiplex PCR, while TCRdb's copy carries only in-frame clones and drops some. This sample has approximately 140,000 clones, with more than 75% found just once. The specimen comprised peripheral blood, sampled on day 0 of MenACWY control vaccination. The receptor set was obtained from an adult in good health. Both conserved end residues are part of each CDR3. D genes are given only for firm matches. Clone size is shown for a subset of rows, as once, few, many or a class of expanded clone.

V gene	CDR3 length	J gene	D gene	clone size	CDR3 protein	CDR3 DNA
TRBV2	14	TRBJ2-2	-	-	CASTQGGAAGELFF	TGTGCCAGCACCCAGGGGGGGGCGGCCGGGGAGCTGTTTTTT
TRBV18	12	TRBJ2-3	-	-	CASSPPKGTQYF	TGTGCCAGCTCACCTCCAAAGGGTACGCAGTATTTT
TRBV29-1	14	TRBJ2-1	-	-	CSVGTVSSYNEQFF	TGCAGCGTCGGGACGGTGAGCTCCTACAATGAGCAGTTCTTC
TRBV7-9	17	TRBJ1-4	TRBD1	-	CASSSPRGGTVDEKLFF	TGTGCCAGCAGCTCCCCGCGGGGGGGGACAGTCGATGAAAAACTGTTTTTT
TRBV5-1	14	TRBJ2-2	-	-	CASSLMAETGELFF	TGCGCCAGCAGCTTGATGGCGGAAACCGGGGAGCTGTTTTTT
TRBV6-2/TRBV6-3	13	TRBJ1-2	-	-	CASSDGTRGGYTF	TGTGCCAGCAGCGACGGGACCCGGGGTGGCTACACCTTC
TRBV28	16	TRBJ2-6	-	few	CASSSPSPGAGNVLTF	TGTGCCAGCAGTTCCCCCTCCCCTGGGGCTGGCAACGTCCTGACTTTC
TRBV9	15	TRBJ2-5	TRBD2	-	CASSVGLAGGETQYF	TGTGCCAGCAGCGTAGGCCTAGCGGGGGGAGAGACCCAGTACTTC
TRBV15	15	TRBJ1-2	-	few	CATTGKGAGDYGYTF	TGTGCCACGACCGGGAAGGGAGCAGGGGACTATGGCTACACCTTC
TRBV4-2	15	TRBJ1-1	-	once	CASSQRGGMNTEAFF	TGTGCCAGCAGCCAAAGGGGAGGGATGAACACTGAAGCTTTCTTT
TRBV18	14	TRBJ2-5	-	-	CASSPGAGQETQYF	TGTGCCAGCTCACCAGGGGCGGGGCAAGAGACCCAGTACTTC
TRBV3-1/TRBV3-2	14	TRBJ1-5	-	-	CASSQELSNQPQHF	TGTGCCAGCAGCCAAGAATTGTCGAATCAGCCCCAGCATTTT